This T cell receptor (beta chain) was documented in a study of monozygotic twins with inflammatory bowel disease. CDR1 SGHRS and CDR2 YFSETQ come from the germline V gene. This CDR3 spans 15 amino acids. General observations from the study: No difference in repertoire similarity was seen between concordant and discordant twins, possibly because power was limited.

TCRdb reprocessed the 5' RACE reads; each CDR3 protein has one entry and no DNA is given. The table counts around 450,000 distinct CDR3 sequences; approximately 2.4% lies in the top ten. In regard to this clonotype: The antigen is undetermined.

The sample was blood. This clonotype was obtained from a human donor with ulcerative colitis or Crohn's disease, or a healthy co-twin of an affected twin (not recorded which). V gene TRBV5-1 combines with J gene TRBJ2-3; TCRdb's assignment of TRBD1 cannot be checked, as there is no DNA. The CDR3 reads CASSLGTVSTDTQYF.